The 29 T cell receptor beta chains reported below all come from one sample, sequenced in a study of PD-1 blockade in classical Hodgkin lymphoma. Time point in this sample: newly diagnosed, previously untreated cHL patient sample. Purification of CD4+ T cells from thawed PBMCs was achieved by magnetic negative selection. Only in-frame clones appear in the TCRdb table, and some are missing; sequencing was by immunoSEQ multiplex PCR. The sample consists of roughly 20,000 clones, 90% of them appearing once. Sequencing was carried out using CD4+ T cells from blood. The receptors stem from a human donor with classical Hodgkin lymphoma.

The chain employs TRBV9 and TRBJ2-1; D gene unclear. This CDR3 has 13 amino acids. Trimming left V 0 bases short and J 2 bases short, with 3 bases between. Germline assignment: CDR1 SGDLS and CDR2 YYNGEE. CDR3 protein: CASSVAPYNEQFF. The CDR3 DNA sequence: TGTGCCAGCAGCGTAGCCCCCTACAATGAGCAGTTCTTC.

The rearrangement uses TRBV2 and TRBJ1-1, with D hard to call. CDR1 SNHLY and CDR2 FYNNEI come from the germline V gene. The V end was cut by 6 bases, the J end by 6 bases, with 8 bases between. The length of the CDR3 is 11 residues. The CDR3 sequence is CASSLMAEAFF. CDR3 nucleotide sequence: TGTGCCAGCAGCCTAATGGCTGAAGCTTTCTTT.

This chain uses TRBV5-1 with TRBJ2-7; 12 positions match TRBD2. The CDR3 extends over 15 amino acids. The ends lost 3 bases at V and 2 bases at J; junction bases unmatched: 3. The germline CDR1 and CDR2 sequences are SGHRS and YFSETQ. The CDR3 DNA follows: TGCGCCAGCAGCTGGACTAGCGGGGAGACCTACGAGCAGTACTTC. Residues: CASSWTSGETYEQYF.

V gene TRBV7-1 combines with J gene TRBJ2-2; no clear D gene. TRBV7-1 falls under the ORF class, with uncertain function. The CDR3 is 12 residues long. V lost 4 bases to trimming and J lost 3 bases, with 3 bases between them. The CDR3 sequence is CASSLDTGELFF. The CDR3 bases are TGTGCCAGCAGCTTAGACACCGGGGAGCTGTTTTTT.

The chain is built from TRBV7-9 and TRBJ2-7; TRBD1 agrees at 10 bases. The V gene's germline CDR1 is SEHNR and CDR2 FQNEAQ (reference sequence). The CDR3 loop spans 13 amino acids. With 3 bases clipped from V and 8 bases from J, the junction kept 4 bases outside the gene matches. The CDR3: CASSFRQGAKQYF. The CDR3 nucleotides read TGTGCCAGCAGCTTCCGACAGGGGGCTAAGCAGTACTTC.

The chain recombines TRBV6-1 with TRBJ2-3; 7 bases are shared with TRBD1. CDR1 is MNHNS and CDR2 is SASEGT in the germline V gene. Unmatched junction bases numbered 9, after V lost 10 bases and J lost 2 bases. CDR3 length equals 14 residues. CDR3 region: CATSVGQFTDTQYF. CDR3 nucleotide sequence: TGTGCCACCTCAGTGGGACAGTTCACAGATACGCAGTATTTT.

The gene calls are TRBV5-6 and TRBJ1-2; D uncertain. CDR1 is SGHDT, CDR2 YYEEEE, per germline. This CDR3 spans 12 amino acids. Trimming pared 2 bases from V and 6 bases from J, leaving 8 bases between. This CDR3 reads CASSFLVDGYTF. In DNA, the CDR3 is TGTGCCAGCAGCTTTTTGGTGGATGGCTACACCTTC. Full variable domain (outside the CDR3, taken from reference TRBV5-6 and TRBJ1-2): DAGVTQSPTHLIKTRGQQVTLRCSPKSGHDTVSWYQQALGQGPQFIFQYYEEEERQRGNFPDRFSGHQFPNYSSELNVNALLLGDSALYLCASSFLVDGYTFGSGTRLTVV.

The rearrangement uses TRBV18 and TRBJ1-5; 11 nucleotides line up with TRBD1. From germline, CDR1 is KGHSH and CDR2 LQKENI. The CDR3 is 18 residues long. V was clipped by 2 bases and J by 3 bases; unmatched bases: 9. In DNA, the CDR3 is TGTGCCAGCTCACCAACGATAGGACAGGGGGCCGACAATCAGCCCCAGCATTTT. Translated: CASSPTIGQGADNQPQHF. The variable domain in full, completed from reference TRBV18 and TRBJ1-5, reads NAGVMQNPRHLVRRRGQEARLRCSPMKGHSHVYWYRQLPEEGLKFMVYLQKENIIDESGMPKERFSAEFPKEGPSILRIQQVVRGDSAAYFCASSPTIGQGADNQPQHFGDGTRLSIL.

The chain is built from TRBV6-5 and TRBJ2-5; TRBD2 aligns across 7 bases. The CDR3 loop spans 15 amino acids. Trimming took 7 bases from V and 0 from J; bases not matched to a gene: 8. CDR1 and CDR2 from the germline V gene are MNHEY and SVGAGI. The CDR3 coding sequence is TGTGCCAGCAAAGCTAGCGGACCGTACCAAGAGACCCAGTACTTC. Its translation is CASKASGPYQETQYF.

The sample holds one count of this clone. V usage is TRBV7-2 and J usage is TRBJ1-1; D unresolved. Germline-derived CDR1 and CDR2 are SGHTA and FQGNSA. V was trimmed by 0 bases and J by 4 bases, leaving 18 bases between them. CDR3 length: 17 amino acids. The chain's CDR3 is CASSLARTRYQATEAFF. The DNA for the CDR3 is TGTGCCAGCAGCTTAGCGAGGACGCGTTACCAGGCCACTGAAGCTTTCTTT.

The rearrangement links TRBV6-6 to TRBJ1-1; tentatively, D is TRBD1 (5 bases). Germline V lookup: CDR1 MNHNY, CDR2 SVGAGI (reference sequence). The CDR3 runs 13 residues. V lost 6 bases to trimming and J lost 4 bases, with 12 bases between them. Here the CDR3 reads CASSRSGSTEAFF. CDR3 sequence (DNA): TGTGCCAGCAGCCGCTCAGGGAGCACTGAAGCTTTCTTT.

This chain connects TRBV11-3 to TRBJ2-1, with D unclear. The CDR3 loop spans 15 amino acids. Per germline, CDR1 SGHNT and CDR2 YENEEA. V was trimmed by 0 bases and J by 5 bases, leaving 11 bases between them. The CDR3 here is CASSLDRRTHNEQFF. The CDR3 region has the DNA TGTGCCAGCAGCTTAGATCGTAGAACCCACAATGAGCAGTTCTTC.

This sequence joins TRBV5-1 and TRBJ1-3; unclear D gene. The CDR3 runs 16 residues. V lost 3 bases, J lost 0 bases, and 13 bases lay in between. Per germline, CDR1 SGHRS and CDR2 YFSETQ. The CDR3 nucleotides read TGCGCCAGCAGCTGGTCGGGCGTTGACTCTGGAAACACCATATATTTT. The encoded protein is CASSWSGVDSGNTIYF.

This clone was counted a single time. The chain recombines TRBV18 with TRBJ2-7, with TRBD2 identical over 8 bases. The CDR3 is 14 amino acids. Losses at the gene ends were 5 bases for V and 5 bases for J; bases not matched to a gene: 8. Germline CDR1 reads KGHSH; CDR2 reads LQKENI. Here the CDR3 reads CASSGSGGPHEQYF. The DNA of the CDR3 is TGTGCCAGCTCAGGGTCGGGAGGGCCTCACGAGCAGTACTTC.

The rearrangement joins TRBV5-4 to TRBJ1-1, with D unresolved. Per the germline V gene, CDR1 is SGHNT and CDR2 is YYREEE (reference sequence). There are 14 residues in the CDR3. V was trimmed by 0 bases and J by 3 bases, leaving 9 bases between them. The CDR3 bases are TGTGCCAGCAGCTTGGGACGGAGTTACACTGAAGCTTTCTTT. Protein sequence: CASSLGRSYTEAFF. Together with reference TRBV5-4 and TRBJ1-1, the CDR3 gives the full variable domain: ETGVTQSPTHLIKTRGQQVTLRCSSQSGHNTVSWYQQALGQGPQFIFQYYREEENGRGNFPPRFSGLQFPNYSSELNVNALELDDSALYLCASSLGRSYTEAFFGQGTRLTVV.

V gene TRBV19 combines with J gene TRBJ1-1; perhaps TRBD1 as D (5 bases). Looked up from germline, CDR1 is LNHDA and CDR2 is SQIVND (reference sequence). This CDR3 has 15 amino acids. Trimming cost V 7 bases and J 1 base, with 16 bases left between them. CDR3 in DNA: TGTGCCAGTACAAGGGGTGGAGAAAGGAACACTGAAGCTTTCTTT. It is translated as CASTRGGERNTEAFF.

The chain uses TRBV11-2 and TRBJ2-2, with TRBD1 identical over 8 bases. The CDR3 has 17 amino acids. Germline loops: CDR1 SGHAT, CDR2 FQNNGV. The V segment lost 2 bases and the J segment 1 base; nucleotides outside the gene matches: 6. CDR3 region: CASSLPRTGWNTGELFF. The CDR3 DNA reads TGTGCCAGCAGCTTACCAAGGACAGGGTGGAACACCGGGGAGCTGTTTTTT. Looking up the rest from reference TRBV11-2 and TRBJ2-2 gives the full variable domain: EAGVAQSPRYKIIEKRQSVAFWCNPISGHATLYWYQQILGQGPKLLIQFQNNGVVDDSQLPKDRFSAERLKGVDSTLKIQPAKLEDSAVYLCASSLPRTGWNTGELFFGEGSRLTVL.

The chain couples TRBV7-9 to TRBJ1-2, with 7 positions matching TRBD1. Germline loops: CDR1 SEHNR, CDR2 FQNEAQ (reference sequence). This CDR3 has 13 residues. After removal of 8 bases from V and 10 bases from J, the junction contained 13 bases not matched to a gene. CDR3 loop: CASSGTVGAVYTF. For the CDR3, the DNA is TGTGCCAGCTCCGGGACAGTCGGGGCCGTCTACACCTTC.

The CDR3 coding sequence is TGCGCCAGCAGCCAGGCCCCCAGGCCGAACACTGAAGCTTTCTTT. Translating it yields CASSQAPRPNTEAFF. The chain employs TRBV4-1 and TRBJ1-1, with unresolved D. V lost 3 bases to trimming and J lost 1 base, with 12 bases between them. Germline V gives CDR1 MGHRA, CDR2 YSYEKL. This CDR3 contains 15 residues.

The V and J genes are TRBV6-1 and TRBJ1-5; no firm D call. This CDR3 region has 13 residues. Trimming pared 8 bases from V and 3 bases from J, leaving 11 bases between. Per the germline V gene, CDR1 is MNHNS and CDR2 is SASEGT. CDR3 bases: TGTGCCAGCTCTTCAGACCCCAATCAGCCCCAGCATTTT. It is translated as CASSSDPNQPQHF.

The V call is TRBV7-2, the J call TRBJ1-5; TRBD1 is a possible D gene (6 bases). V shed 1 base and J shed 4 bases, with 11 bases lying between them. Germline loops: CDR1 SGHTA, CDR2 FQGNSA. The CDR3 is 15 amino acids. CDR3 DNA sequence: TGTGCCAGCAGCTTAGTAGGGGGATCTAATCAGCCCCAGCATTTT. The encoded protein is CASSLVGGSNQPQHF. Looking up the rest from reference TRBV7-2 and TRBJ1-5 gives the full variable domain: GAGVSQSPSNKVTEKGKDVELRCDPISGHTALYWYRQSLGQGLEFLIYFQGNSAPDKSGLPSDRFSAERTGGSVSTLTIQRTQQEDSAVYLCASSLVGGSNQPQHFGDGTRLSIL.

The V and J genes are TRBV2 and TRBJ1-2; D gene unclear. The CDR3 runs to 12 residues. Germline lookup yields CDR1 SNHLY and CDR2 FYNNEI. The V gene lost 5 bases and the J gene lost 5 bases, with 9 bases spanning the gap. In nucleotides, the CDR3 is TGTGCCAGCAGTTTACAGAATTATGGCTACACCTTC. This translates into CASSLQNYGYTF.

This chain uses TRBV5-4 with TRBJ2-1, with a possible D match to TRBD1 (5 bases). Trimming shortened V by 0 bases and J by 7 bases, and 11 bases separated the two germline ends. CDR1 is SGHNT and CDR2 is YYREEE in the germline V gene (reference sequence). CDR3 size: 14 residues. The CDR3 bases are TGTGCCAGCAGCTTGGGAACAGGCCTTAATGAGCAGTTCTTC. This gives the protein CASSLGTGLNEQFF. The variable domain in full, completed from reference TRBV5-4 and TRBJ2-1, reads ETGVTQSPTHLIKTRGQQVTLRCSSQSGHNTVSWYQQALGQGPQFIFQYYREEENGRGNFPPRFSGLQFPNYSSELNVNALELDDSALYLCASSLGTGLNEQFFGPGTRLTVL.

The chain has TRBV4-1 and TRBJ2-1; D remains unclear. Trimming removed 3 bases from V and 0 bases from J, with 12 bases in between. This CDR3 has 16 amino acids. CDR1 and CDR2 from the germline V gene are MGHRA and YSYEKL. CDR3 residues: CASSQWERSSYNEQFF. In DNA form, the CDR3 reads TGCGCCAGCAGCCAGTGGGAAAGGAGCTCCTACAATGAGCAGTTCTTC.

This clone was seen a few times. J is TRBJ1-6 and V is TRBV5-1, with TRBD1 matching over 8 bases. In germline, CDR1 is SGHRS, CDR2 YFSETQ. The CDR3 runs to 14 residues. Trimming took 4 bases from V and 10 from J; bases not matched to a gene: 7. The CDR3 loop is CASSPGQGGSPLHF. In DNA, the CDR3 is TGCGCCAGCAGCCCTGGACAGGGAGGATCACCCCTCCACTTT.

The chain joins TRBV11-1 to TRBJ2-7; 8 bases align to TRBD2. V was clipped by 4 bases and J by 3 bases; unmatched bases: 8. The CDR3 consists of 15 residues. Germline assignment: CDR1 SGHAT and CDR2 FQDESV (reference sequence). The CDR3 region has the DNA TGTGCCAGCAGCTCATTAGCGGGGACCCACTACGAGCAGTACTTC. Translation gives CASSSLAGTHYEQYF.

As DNA, the CDR3 is TGCGCCAGCAGCCAAGGACTAGCGGGGGTAGATACGCAGTATTTT. Translating it yields CASSQGLAGVDTQYF. The rearrangement joins TRBV4-1 to TRBJ2-3, with 12 bases that match TRBD2. Germline trimming cut 1 base from V and 5 bases from J; bases unmatched to any gene: 1. The CDR3 covers 15 residues. Per germline, CDR1 MGHRA and CDR2 YSYEKL.

The rearrangement links TRBV7-6 to TRBJ2-2; 8 bases match TRBD1. The length of the CDR3 is 17 residues. V shed 5 bases and J 0 bases; nucleotides not matched to a gene: 8. Germline assignment: CDR1 SGHVS and CDR2 FNYEAQ. The CDR3, as DNA: TGTGCCAGCAGCCTTCCCGGACAGGGAACGAACACCGGGGAGCTGTTTTTT. Translating it yields CASSLPGQGTNTGELFF. Filled out from reference TRBV7-6 and TRBJ2-2, the complete variable domain reads GAGVSQSPRYKVTKRGQDVALRCDPISGHVSLYWYRQALGQGPEFLTYFNYEAQQDKSGLPNDRFSAERPEGSISTLTIQRTEQRDSAMYRCASSLPGQGTNTGELFFGEGSRLTVL.

J is TRBJ1-2 and V is TRBV6-6; 9 positions agree with TRBD1. Germline values: CDR1 MNHNY, CDR2 SVGAGI (reference sequence). Trimming at V came to 6 bases and at J to 4 bases, leaving 9 bases not matched to a gene. This CDR3 comprises 15 residues. CDR3 residues: CASREGTGTFYGYTF. DNA for the CDR3: TGTGCCAGCAGGGAGGGGACAGGGACTTTCTATGGCTACACCTTC.